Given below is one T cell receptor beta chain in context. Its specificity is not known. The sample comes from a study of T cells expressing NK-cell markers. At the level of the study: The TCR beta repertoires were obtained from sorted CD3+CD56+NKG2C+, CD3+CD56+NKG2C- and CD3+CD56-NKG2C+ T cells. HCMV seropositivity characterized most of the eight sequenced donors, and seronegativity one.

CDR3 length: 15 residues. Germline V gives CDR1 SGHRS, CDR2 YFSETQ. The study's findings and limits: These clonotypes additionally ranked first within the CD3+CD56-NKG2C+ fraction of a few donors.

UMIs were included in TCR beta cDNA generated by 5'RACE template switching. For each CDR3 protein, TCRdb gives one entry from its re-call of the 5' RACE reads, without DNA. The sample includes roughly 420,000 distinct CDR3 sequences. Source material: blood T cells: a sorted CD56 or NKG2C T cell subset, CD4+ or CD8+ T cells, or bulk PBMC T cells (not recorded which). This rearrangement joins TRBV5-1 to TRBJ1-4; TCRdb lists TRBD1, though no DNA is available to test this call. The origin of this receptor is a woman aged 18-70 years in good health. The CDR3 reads CASSFDRANNEKLFF.